A single sample is the source of the 5 T cell receptor beta chains below, sequenced in a study of blood T cell repertoires in COVID-19. Some clones are missing from TCRdb's copy, which holds only in-frame ones; the method was immunoSEQ multiplex PCR. This sample has roughly 13,000 clones, with 87% found just once. The sample taken for sequencing was peripheral blood. Receptor source: a human donor in a cohort sampled during active COVID-19.

This clone was found a few times. The rearrangement uses TRBV5-1 and TRBJ2-7; TRBD1 might be the D (6 bases). V was pared by 3 bases and J by 0 bases, with 13 bases between. Germline-derived CDR1 and CDR2 are SGHRS and YFSETQ. This CDR3 comprises 15 residues. CDR3: CASSSNTGISYEQYF. The CDR3 nucleotides read TGCGCCAGCAGCTCGAACACAGGGATCTCCTACGAGCAGTACTTC.

This rearrangement joins TRBV7-2 to TRBJ2-1; possibly TRBD2 for D (7 bases). Germline CDR1 SGHTA, CDR2 FQGNSA. The CDR3 runs to 14 residues. Between the trimmed V and J ends, which lost 6 bases and 9 bases, there was a span of 18 bases. The CDR3 DNA is TGTGCCAGCAGTCCGACCGGGGGCGGGGGTGAGCAGTTCTTC. Translated: CASSPTGGGGEQFF. The full variable domain, completed using reference TRBV7-2 and TRBJ2-1, is GAGVSQSPSNKVTEKGKDVELRCDPISGHTALYWYRQSLGQGLEFLIYFQGNSAPDKSGLPSDRFSAERTGGSVSTLTIQRTQQEDSAVYLCASSPTGGGGEQFFGPGTRLTVL.

Comments on this clone: This same CDR3 is encoded by further DNA sequences in the sample. The chain combines TRBV6-5 with TRBJ2-1; 9 bases match TRBD1. CDR3 length: 15 amino acids. V gave up 0 bases and J gave up 5 bases; unmatched junction bases: 2. Per the germline V gene, CDR1 is MNHEY and CDR2 is SVGAGI. This CDR3 is CASSYSGQGNNEQFF. In DNA form, the CDR3 reads TGTGCCAGCAGTTACTCGGGACAGGGAAACAATGAGCAGTTCTTC.

This clone has just a few counts. CDR3 sequence (DNA): TGTGCCAGCAGCGTAGGGTTAGCTCGCACAGATACGCAGTATTTT. Protein product: CASSVGLARTDTQYF. The chain employs TRBV9 and TRBJ2-3, with unresolved D. Germline V gives CDR1 SGDLS, CDR2 YYNGEE. Trimming cost V 0 bases and J 1 base, with 9 bases left between them. The CDR3 sequence is 15 residues long.

The gene calls are TRBV5-1 and TRBJ2-1; D remains ambiguous. Trimming removed 0 bases from V and 0 bases from J, with 7 bases in between. This CDR3 has 15 residues. The germline V gene has CDR1 SGHRS and CDR2 YFSETQ. CDR3 residues: CASSLALGSYNEQFF. The CDR3 DNA follows: TGCGCCAGCAGCTTGGCTCTAGGCTCCTACAATGAGCAGTTCTTC. Full variable domain (rest looked up from reference TRBV5-1 and TRBJ2-1): KAGVTQTPRYLIKTRGQQVTLSCSPISGHRSVSWYQQTPGQGLQFLFEYFSETQRNKGNFPGRFSGRQFSNSRSEMNVSTLELGDSALYLCASSLALGSYNEQFFGPGTRLTVL.